Sequencing of this T cell receptor (beta chain) was carried out in a study of cytomegalovirus exposure and HLA in healthy donors. Notes on the study in general: Some V segments could not be told apart, so they were left out, TRBV6-2 and TRBV6-3 among them.

Note on this clone: Antigen unknown.

Trimming cost V 0 bases and J 5 bases; bases outside gene matches: 4. In germline, CDR1 is SGDLS, CDR2 YYNGEE. The CDR3 extends over 14 amino acids. Researchers ran the PCR with 60 Vbeta and 13 Jbeta primers. Assay: immunoSEQ multiplex PCR; the TCRdb copy retains only in-frame clones and omits some. The sample has some 130,000 clones, approximately 75% seen once. Material: PBMCs. V gene TRBV9 combines with J gene TRBJ2-7; 8 bases fit TRBD1. The TCR was taken from a male donor in good health and CMV-seronegative. CDR3 amino acids: CASSVGDRYHEQYF. The DNA for the CDR3 is TGTGCCAGCAGCGTAGGGGACAGGTACCACGAGCAGTACTTC.